A selection of T cell receptor beta chains follows, all from one sample in a study of cytotoxic CD8 clonotypes in ibrutinib-treated CLL. Assay: immunoSEQ multiplex PCR; the TCRdb copy retains only in-frame clones and omits some. The data contain 110,000 to 150,000 clones, about 72% of them seen just once; the ten biggest clones take up approximately 27%. The source material was PBMCs, sampled after 12 months of ibrutinib treatment. These receptors all come from a human donor with chronic lymphocytic leukemia. Each CDR3 is given with its conserved first and last residue. Fields, in order: CDR3 length, D gene, clone size, V gene, J gene, CDR3 DNA, CDR3 protein. A D gene is named only where the DNA matches it firmly. Size tells how often a clone was seen (once, few, many) or the class of an expanded clone, and some rows leave it out.

14	TRBD1	.	TRBV10-3	TRBJ1-2	TGTGCCATCCCGGACAGGGAGGCCGACTATGGCTACACCTTC	CAIPDREADYGYTF
15	.	many	TRBV11-3	TRBJ2-6	TGCGCAAGCAGCTGGGGTACGGCTGGGGCCAACGTCCTGACTTTC	CASSWGTAGANVLTF
17	.	few	TRBV4-1	TRBJ2-7	TGCGCCAGCAGCCAAGAAAACCGGGGCGGAGGAACCTACGAGCAGTACTTC	CASSQENRGGGTYEQYF
18	.	.	TRBV6-1	TRBJ1-2	TGTGCCAGCAGTGAAGATGGCAGGGAAGCGAGGCGGATCTATGGCTACACCTTC	CASSEDGREARRIYGYTF
14	TRBD1	.	TRBV6-5	TRBJ1-2	TGTGCCAGCAGTCGGGACAGGGGCCTCTATGGCTACACCTTC	CASSRDRGLYGYTF
14	.	once	TRBV18	TRBJ1-2	TGTGCCAGCTCACCGTACACAGAGAACTATGGCTACACCTTC	CASSPYTENYGYTF
16	.	.	TRBV11-1	TRBJ2-2	TGTGCCAGCAGCTACATACTGATGTCGAGTCCCGGGGAGCTGTTTTTT	CASSYILMSSPGELFF
14	.	.	TRBV18	TRBJ2-7	TGTGCCAGCTCAGCAGGGCGGGAATCCTACGAGCAGTACTTC	CASSAGRESYEQYF
12	.	.	TRBV2	TRBJ2-7	TGTGCCAGCTTGGGGGGGCTGGACGAGCAGTACTTC	CASLGGLDEQYF
15	.	.	TRBV6-6	TRBJ1-4	TGTGCCAGCAGCAGACCGGGGGGGACTAATGAAAAACTGTTTTTT	CASSRPGGTNEKLFF
16	.	.	TRBV7-2	TRBJ2-2	TGTGCCAGCAGCTTATTTCTGGGGATGGACACCGGGGAGCTGTTTTTT	CASSLFLGMDTGELFF
15	.	.	TRBV21-1	TRBJ1-5	TGTGCCAGCAGCTCCCGGGACGAGAGCAATCAGCCCCAGCATTTT	CASSSRDESNQPQHF
14	.	.	TRBV9	TRBJ1-1	TGTGCCAGCCAAAGTGGTGTTGGTATCACTGAAGCTTTCTTT	CASQSGVGITEAFF
12	.	few	TRBV27	TRBJ2-2	TGTGCCAGCAGCTGGCGGGCCGGGGAGCTGTTTTTT	CASSWRAGELFF
14	.	.	TRBV6-5	TRBJ2-2	TGTGCCAGCAGAAAGACAGGGAACACCGGGGAGCTGTTTTTT	CASRKTGNTGELFF
18	TRBD2	once	TRBV7-3	TRBJ2-2	TGTGCCAGCAGCTTAAGCCCGTGGGCTAGCGGGAGTACCGGGGAGCTGTTTTTT	CASSLSPWASGSTGELFF
16	.	.	TRBV6-5	TRBJ1-1	TGTGCCAGCAGTTACTTAACGGCGGGAAAGAACACTGAAGCTTTCTTT	CASSYLTAGKNTEAFF
14	.	.	TRBV4-1	TRBJ1-1	TGCGCCAGCAGCCAAGTATCTGGGTACACTGAAGCTTTCTTT	CASSQVSGYTEAFF
15	TRBD1	.	TRBV5-6	TRBJ1-5	TGTGCCAGCAGCTTGAGCCAGGGGGCAGCTCAGCCCCAGCATTTT	CASSLSQGAAQPQHF
14	TRBD1	few	TRBV5-6	TRBJ1-2	TGTGCCAGCAGCGCAGCAGGGGGCGTCTATGGCTACACCTTC	CASSAAGGVYGYTF
17	TRBD1	.	TRBV18	TRBJ1-5	TGTGCCAGCTCACCAACGGCCCCACAGGGGGGTAATCAGCCCCAGCATTTT	CASSPTAPQGGNQPQHF
15	TRBD2	few	TRBV7-2	TRBJ2-7	TGTGCCAGCAGCTTAGTGGCGGGAGTCGGCTACGAGCAGTACTTC	CASSLVAGVGYEQYF